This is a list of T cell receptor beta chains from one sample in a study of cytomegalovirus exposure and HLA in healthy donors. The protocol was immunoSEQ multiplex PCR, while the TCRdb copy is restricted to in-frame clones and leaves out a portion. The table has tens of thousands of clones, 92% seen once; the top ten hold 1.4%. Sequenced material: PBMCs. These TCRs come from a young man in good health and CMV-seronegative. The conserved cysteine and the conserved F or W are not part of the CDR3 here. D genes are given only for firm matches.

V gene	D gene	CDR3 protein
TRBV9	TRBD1	ASSGLGQGAGNTIY
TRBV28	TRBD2	ASSSYALAGSYNEQF
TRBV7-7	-	ASSLPGVNTGELF
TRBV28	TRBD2	ASSPVTSSHNEQF
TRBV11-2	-	ASSLHYRLDSYNEQF
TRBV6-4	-	ASSDSGAEADTQY
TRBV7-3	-	ASSLVAEDTDTQY
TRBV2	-	ASSGGDQPQH
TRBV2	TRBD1	ASTRDRGDTEAF
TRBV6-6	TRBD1	ASSQGQGAYEQY
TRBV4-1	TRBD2	ASSPRTSGSDTQY
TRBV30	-	AWRPDNNYGYT
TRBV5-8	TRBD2	ASSFSGKVPSYEQY
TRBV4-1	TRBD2	ASSQQLAGRTGELF
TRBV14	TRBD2	ASSQSVAGVHTGELF
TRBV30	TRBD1	AWSKGAEQY
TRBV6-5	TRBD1	ASTLPDRARQQY
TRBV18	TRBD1	ASSPRTGESVGGYT
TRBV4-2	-	ASSQPRTTGTEAF
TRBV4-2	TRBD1	ASSLRTGNTEAF
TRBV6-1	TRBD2	ASSGWTSGGGEQY
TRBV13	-	ASSLIQAGELF
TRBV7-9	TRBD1	ASSLVSRTGDTGELF
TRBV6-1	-	ASSDSAIPAEAF